The 3 T cell receptor beta chains listed next were all sequenced from one sample in a study of cytomegalovirus exposure and HLA in healthy donors. 60 Vbeta and 13 Jbeta primers were used in PCR. Only in-frame clones appear in the TCRdb table, and some are missing; sequencing was by immunoSEQ multiplex PCR. The sample includes about 52,000 clones, around 62% of them seen just once. Sequencing was performed on PBMCs. These receptors were collected from a human donor in good health.

The rearrangement links TRBV7-2 to TRBJ1-5; 7 bases line up with TRBD1. This CDR3 comprises 15 residues. Unmatched junction bases numbered 9, after V lost 5 bases and J lost 5 bases. The V gene's germline CDR1 is SGHTA and CDR2 FQGNSA. This CDR3 reads CASSPEGQSYQPQHF. In DNA, the CDR3 is TGTGCCAGCAGCCCTGAGGGACAGTCCTATCAGCCCCAGCATTTT.

This chain connects TRBV6-5 to TRBJ1-1; 8 bases agree with TRBD1. This CDR3 spans 12 amino acids. Germline V gene sequence: CDR1 MNHEY, CDR2 SVGAGI. V lost 7 bases to trimming and J lost 9 bases; unmatched junction nucleotides: 7. CDR3 nucleotide sequence: TGTGCCAGCAAGACAGGGGACGCAAAAGCTTTCTTT. As protein: CASKTGDAKAFF.

V usage is TRBV30 and J usage is TRBJ2-2; 9 nucleotides align to TRBD1. Germline lookup yields CDR1 GTSNPN and CDR2 SVGIG (reference sequence). The CDR3 is 14 residues long. Trimming at V came to 4 bases and at J to 6 bases, leaving 6 bases not matched to a gene. The CDR3 DNA reads TGTGCCTGGACCAAACAGGGGGCATCCGGGGAGCTGTTTTTT. This translates into CAWTKQGASGELFF.